Listed below are T cell receptor beta chains from one sample, sequenced in a study of PD-1 blockade in classical Hodgkin lymphoma. The method was immunoSEQ multiplex PCR; TCRdb's version includes in-frame clones alone and lacks a portion of them. Of some 95,000 clones listed, over 75% are singletons. The sample consisted of peripheral blood mononuclear cells (PBMCs), taken before the fourth cycle of nivolumab. These receptors were taken from a human donor with classical Hodgkin lymphoma. The CDR3 runs from the conserved cysteine through the conserved F or W. Fields, in order: V gene, clone size, D gene, J gene, CDR3 protein, CDR3 DNA. A D gene is named only where the DNA matches it firmly. The size entry is marked missing in some rows and otherwise reads once, few, many or a size class.

>TRBV11-3|NA|NA|TRBJ2-7
CASSYQVSYEQYF
TGTGCCAGCAGCTACCAAGTCTCCTACGAGCAGTACTTC
>TRBV7-6|NA|NA|TRBJ1-2
CASSLDIRGSYGYTF
TGTGCCAGCAGCTTAGATATAAGAGGGAGCTATGGCTACACCTTC
>TRBV5-6|NA|NA|TRBJ1-1
CASSYKGGNTEAFF
TGTGCCAGCAGCTACAAAGGGGGGAACACTGAAGCTTTCTTT
>TRBV12-5|NA|NA|TRBJ2-1
CASGLDSYNEQFF
TGTGCTAGTGGTTTGGACTCCTACAATGAGCAGTTCTTC
>TRBV13|NA|NA|TRBJ1-5
CASSLEWRENQPQHF
TGTGCCAGCAGCTTAGAGTGGCGGGAGAATCAGCCCCAGCATTTT
>TRBV5-1|NA|TRBD2|TRBJ2-7
CASSLSSGGQHEQYF
TGCGCCAGCAGCTTGAGTAGCGGGGGACAACACGAGCAGTACTTC
>TRBV19|NA|NA|TRBJ2-7
CASSIFGTVSYEQYF
TGTGCCAGTAGTATTTTCGGGACGGTCTCCTACGAGCAGTACTTC
>TRBV7-9|NA|NA|TRBJ2-7
CASSLGYVQETYEQYF
TGTGCCAGCAGCCTGGGATACGTCCAAGAAACCTACGAGCAGTACTTC
>TRBV28|NA|NA|TRBJ2-7
CASSFGNNEQYF
TGTGCCAGCAGTTTCGGAAACAACGAGCAGTACTTC
>TRBV7-8|NA|NA|TRBJ2-2
CASSRLTPWQGISTGELFF
TGTGCCAGCAGTCGACTCACCCCTTGGCAGGGGATTAGCACCGGGGAGCTGTTTTTT
>TRBV6-1|once|NA|TRBJ2-7
CASSGTISYEQYF
TGTGCCAGCAGTGGGACAATCTCCTACGAGCAGTACTTC
>TRBV27|NA|NA|TRBJ1-2
CASSLSSGRVYGYTF
TGTGCCAGCAGTTTATCGTCGGGGAGAGTCTATGGCTACACCTTC
>TRBV23-1|NA|TRBD1|TRBJ2-1
CASSPLDRALYEQFF
TGCGCCAGCAGTCCCCTGGACAGGGCCCTTTATGAGCAGTTCTTC
>TRBV27|NA|TRBD1|TRBJ1-2
CASSYRGDGYTF
TGTGCCAGCAGCTACAGGGGGGATGGCTACACCTTC
>TRBV6-6|NA|NA|TRBJ1-1
CASSRQQNTEAFF
TGTGCCAGCAGTCGACAACAGAACACTGAAGCTTTCTTT
>TRBV18|once|NA|TRBJ1-2
CASSPPTRTLYGYTF
TGTGCCAGCTCACCACCGACTCGCACCCTCTATGGCTACACCTTC
>TRBV30|NA|NA|TRBJ2-7
CAWSVNGAEYEQYF
TGTGCCTGGAGTGTAAATGGGGCGGAATACGAGCAGTACTTC
>TRBV14|NA|NA|TRBJ2-1
CASSQDLFNEQFF
TGTGCCAGCAGCCAAGATCTTTTCAATGAGCAGTTCTTC
>TRBV7-2|NA|TRBD2|TRBJ2-3
CASSSRTSGGSDTQYF
TGTGCCAGCAGCTCCCGGACTAGCGGGGGTTCAGATACGCAGTATTTT
>TRBV5-4|NA|NA|TRBJ1-5
CASSLRGGNQPQHF
TGTGCCAGCAGCTTGCGTGGGGGCAATCAGCCCCAGCATTTT
>TRBV30|NA|NA|TRBJ2-3
CAWSLTDTQYF
TGTGCCTGGAGTCTAACAGATACGCAGTATTTT
>TRBV4-3|once|NA|TRBJ1-3
CASSLGPLISGNTIYF
TGCGCCAGCAGCCTCGGCCCTCTGATCTCTGGAAACACCATATATTTT
>TRBV11-2|NA|NA|TRBJ2-5
CASSLVPAQETQYF
TGTGCCAGCAGCTTAGTTCCAGCACAAGAGACCCAGTACTTC
>TRBV2|few|NA|TRBJ1-2
CASSRLGSDGYTF
TGTGCCAGCAGTAGGTTAGGGTCGGATGGCTACACCTTC
>TRBV7-6|NA|NA|TRBJ1-1
CASSLRTVVGTEAFF
TGTGCCAGCAGCTTACGGACCGTTGTGGGGACTGAAGCTTTCTTT
>TRBV4-3|NA|TRBD1|TRBJ1-2
CASSQDLGTGLYGYTF
TGCGCCAGCAGCCAAGATCTGGGGACAGGGCTCTATGGCTACACCTTC
>TRBV2|NA|NA|TRBJ1-2
CASTLAGNYGYTF
TGTGCCAGCACTCTGGCGGGTAACTATGGCTACACCTTC
>TRBV11-2|NA|NA|TRBJ1-2
CASSHPNYGYTF
TGTGCCAGCAGTCACCCTAACTATGGCTACACCTTC
>TRBV5-6|once|NA|TRBJ2-6
CASSFGVPGANVLTF
TGTGCCAGCAGCTTTGGGGTCCCTGGGGCCAACGTCCTGACTTTC
>TRBV11-2|NA|NA|TRBJ1-1
CASSLDRGHYNTEAFF
TGTGCCAGCAGCTTAGATAGAGGACATTATAACACTGAAGCTTTCTTT
>TRBV7-9|NA|TRBD2|TRBJ2-7
CASSWGGGGEQYF
TGTGCCAGCAGCTGGGGGGGTGGAGGCGAGCAGTACTTC
>TRBV18|NA|TRBD1|TRBJ1-5
CASSRQGSSNQPQHF
TGTGCCAGCTCAAGACAGGGGTCTAGCAATCAGCCCCAGCATTTT
>TRBV11-2|NA|NA|TRBJ1-3
CASSLDPKRRGNTIYF
TGTGCCAGCAGCTTAGATCCGAAACGTAGGGGAAACACCATATATTTT
>TRBV5-1|NA|NA|TRBJ1-1
CASSLVLGASSTEAFF
TGCGCCAGCAGCTTGGTGCTAGGGGCCTCGAGCACTGAAGCTTTCTTT
>TRBV5-6|NA|NA|TRBJ1-2
CASSFRVGYTF
TGTGCCAGCAGCTTCAGGGTTGGCTACACCTTC
>TRBV5-1|NA|NA|TRBJ2-1
CASSPDRGPLSQFNNEQFF
TGCGCCAGCAGCCCCGACCGGGGGCCGCTTAGCCAGTTTAACAATGAGCAGTTCTTC
>TRBV19|medium-sized|NA|TRBJ1-4
CASSIGQARNEKLFF
TGTGCCAGTAGTATAGGGCAGGCACGTAATGAAAAACTGTTTTTT
>TRBV19|NA|NA|TRBJ2-7
CASSTGPSYEQYF
TGTGCCAGTAGTACCGGACCCTCCTACGAGCAGTACTTC
>TRBV19|NA|NA|TRBJ2-3
CASSPSARTQYF
TGTGCCAGTAGCCCTTCGGCGCGTACGCAGTATTTT
>TRBV6-1|NA|TRBD1|TRBJ1-5
CASSEFGQGARGNSPQHF
TGTGCCAGCAGTGAATTCGGACAGGGGGCCAGGGGAAATTCGCCCCAGCATTTT
>TRBV30|few|NA|TRBJ1-6
CAWSVGSNSPLHF
TGTGCCTGGAGCGTGGGAAGTAATTCACCCCTCCACTTT
>TRBV19|NA|NA|TRBJ1-2
CASSIAPASHYGYTF
TGTGCCAGTAGTATAGCGCCCGCTAGCCACTATGGCTACACCTTC
>TRBV18|NA|NA|TRBJ2-3
CASSPTAGGASTDTQYF
TGTGCCAGCTCACCAACCGCCGGGGGAGCTTCTACAGATACGCAGTATTTT
>TRBV5-6|NA|NA|TRBJ2-2
CASSTWSTGELFF
TGTGCCAGCAGCACCTGGTCCACCGGGGAGCTGTTTTTT
>TRBV6-5|once|NA|TRBJ1-1
CASSGDRSLGTEAFF
TGTGCCAGCAGTGGCGACAGGAGCCTAGGAACAGAAGCTTTCTTT
>TRBV7-2|once|NA|TRBJ1-4
CASSLFRIGGEKLFF
TGTGCCAGCAGCTTATTTCGGATAGGTGGTGAAAAACTGTTTTTT
>TRBV6-6|NA|TRBD1|TRBJ1-2
CASSYSRQGVYGYTF
TGTGCCAGCAGTTACTCTCGACAGGGGGTCTATGGCTACACCTTC
>TRBV23-1|NA|NA|TRBJ1-3
CASSQLRISGNTIYF
TGCGCCAGCAGTCAACTAAGAATCTCTGGAAACACCATATATTTT
>TRBV10-3|NA|NA|TRBJ2-1
CAINAGGRYNEQFF
TGTGCCATCAATGCTGGGGGCAGATACAATGAGCAGTTCTTC
>TRBV19|NA|NA|TRBJ2-7
CATHPGQTTYEQYF
TGTGCCACCCACCCGGGACAAACTACCTACGAGCAGTACTTC